These 26 T cell receptor beta chains were all obtained from the same sample, sequenced in a study of metastatic and nonmetastatic thyroid tumors. Before thyroid surgery, none of the patients had received any treatment. TCRdb re-called clones from the PCR reads using MiXCR. The sample comprises about 40,000 clones, roughly 11% of which are singletons, and roughly a quarter rests with the top ten. Material for sequencing was blood. All receptors come from a female donor with papillary thyroid cancer or a benign thyroid nodule (not recorded which). Some clones in this sample may be carry-over from other donors' samples.

This clone was picked up many times. This chain uses TRBV4-3 with TRBJ2-5; no definite D call. There are 13 residues in the CDR3. Germline V gene sequence: CDR1 LGHNA, CDR2 YSLEER. With 5 bases removed from V and 5 bases from J, the gap between germline ends came to 12 bases. This CDR3 reads CASSVTLGETQYF. CDR3 in DNA: TGCGCCAGCAGCGTAACTCTTGGGGAGACCCAGTACTTC.

This clone was counted at least ten times. V is TRBV6-2 or TRBV6-3 and J is TRBJ2-7, with 10 positions matching TRBD2. This CDR3 is 14 amino acids long. The germline V gene encodes CDR1 MNHEY and CDR2 SVGEGT. Unmatched junction bases numbered 3, after V lost 7 bases and J lost 0 bases. In DNA, the CDR3 is TGTGCCAGCACCGGACTAGCGGTCTCCTACGAGCAGTACTTC. The encoded protein is CASTGLAVSYEQYF.

This clone was seen many times. The V call is TRBV2, the J call TRBJ1-1; perhaps TRBD1 as D (6 bases). V lost 6 bases, J lost 0 bases, and 14 bases lay in between. CDR1 and CDR2 from the germline V gene are SNHLY and FYNNEI. The CDR3 totals 15 residues. CDR3 sequence reads: CASSPEGGLNTEAFF. The CDR3 DNA sequence: TGTGCCAGCAGCCCTGAGGGGGGTTTGAACACTGAAGCTTTCTTT.

The chain employs TRBV9 and TRBJ2-7, with 7 bases lining up with TRBD1. Germline values: CDR1 SGDLS, CDR2 YYNGEE. The CDR3 totals 16 residues. After removal of 5 bases from V and 5 bases from J, the junction contained 16 bases not matched to a gene. CDR3 amino acids: CASRPSRGRGKDEQYF. The CDR3 region has the DNA TGTGCCAGCAGACCATCAAGGGGCAGGGGGAAAGACGAGCAGTACTTC.

This clone was counted many times. V gene TRBV19 combines with J gene TRBJ1-1, with D tentatively TRBD1 (6 bases). Trimming shortened V by 4 bases and J by 0 bases, and 18 bases separated the two germline ends. This CDR3 has 17 amino acids. In germline, CDR1 is LNHDA, CDR2 SQIVND (reference sequence). The CDR3 is CASSKGRGIAMNTEAFF. As DNA, the CDR3 is TGTGCCAGTAGTAAGGGCAGGGGAATAGCAATGAACACTGAAGCTTTCTTT.

This clone was counted at least ten times. The chain combines TRBV7-9 with TRBJ1-4; no definite D call. The CDR3 totals 16 residues. In germline, CDR1 is SEHNR, CDR2 FQNEAQ (reference sequence). V was clipped by 2 bases and J by 2 bases, with 12 bases between them. DNA of the CDR3: TGTGCCAGCAGCTTATCTTTCCCGGGGACTAATGAAAAACTGTTTTTT. It codes for CASSLSFPGTNEKLFF.

The chain recombines TRBV7-2 with TRBJ1-5, with D maybe TRBD1 (5 bases). V dropped 4 bases and J dropped 5 bases, with 15 bases sitting between them. Germline V gene lookup returns CDR1 SGHTA and CDR2 FQGNSA. The CDR3 sequence is 15 residues long. In DNA form, the CDR3 reads TGTGCCAGCAGCTCTCTCGGTTCGGGGGATCAGCCCCAGCATTTT. Residues: CASSSLGSGDQPQHF.

In this sample, this clone turned up many times. The chain combines TRBV6-2 or TRBV6-3 with TRBJ2-5, with 10 bases aligning to TRBD1. The V gene's germline CDR1 is MNHEY and CDR2 SVGEGT. The CDR3 runs to 13 residues. J lost 3 bases, V lost 10 bases, and 5 bases had no gene match. The CDR3 region has the DNA TGTGCCACACAGACAGGGGGCGAAGAGACCCAGTACTTC. Translation gives CATQTGGEETQYF.

This clone was counted ten times or more. The chain is built from TRBV11-3 and TRBJ2-1; the match to TRBD2 covers 10 bases. This CDR3 contains 16 residues. Germline CDR1 is SGHNT and CDR2 is YENEEA. Germline trimming cut 0 bases from V and 7 bases from J; bases unmatched to any gene: 6. Here the CDR3 DNA reads TGTGCCAGCAGCTTAGACCCTAGCGGGAGTTGGAATGAGCAGTTCTTC. Translated, it gives CASSLDPSGSWNEQFF.

This clone was recorded many times. This chain joins TRBV5-8 and TRBJ1-4; no clear D. The CDR3 totals 11 residues. V lost 1 base and J 9 bases, leaving 4 bases between the germline ends. Germline CDR1 is SGHTS and CDR2 is YDEGEE. CDR3 nucleotides: TGTGCCAGCAGCTTGTATCAAAAACTGTTTTTT. Amino acid sequence: CASSLYQKLFF.

There are many counts of this clone. The V and J genes are TRBV9 and TRBJ2-2, with 8 nucleotides matching TRBD2. The CDR3 is 15 amino acids. Germline-derived CDR1 and CDR2 are SGDLS and YYNGEE. The V segment lost 3 bases and the J segment 5 bases; nucleotides outside the gene matches: 6. This chain's CDR3 is CASSDTGGGTGELFF. CDR3 nucleotide sequence: TGTGCCAGCAGCGACACCGGGGGGGGAACCGGGGAGCTGTTTTTT.

The chain joins TRBV6-1 to TRBJ2-1; D is possibly TRBD2 (6 bases). Trimming cost V 6 bases and J 6 bases, with 9 bases left between them. In germline, CDR1 is MNHNS, CDR2 SASEGT. The CDR3 loop spans 12 amino acids. CDR3 nucleotide sequence: TGTGCCAGCAGCGGGGGAATCAATGAGCAGTTCTTC. Its translation is CASSGGINEQFF.

This clone has a count of ten or more. The junction shows a germline mismatch at one end, possibly a read error. Other DNA sequences in this sample translate to the same CDR3. The V call is TRBV30, the J call TRBJ2-7; no clear D gene. From germline, CDR1 is GTSNPN and CDR2 SVGIG (reference sequence). The CDR3 runs to 15 residues. The CDR3 DNA is TGTGCTTGGAGTGTGGGGTTTGGTGGTGCCTATGAGCAGTACTTC. Protein sequence: CAWSVGFGGAYEQYF. The complete variable domain, with remaining parts taken from reference TRBV30 and TRBJ2-7, reads SQTIHQWPATLVQPVGSPLSLECTVEGTSNPNLYWYRQAAGRGLQLLFYSVGIGQISSEVPQNLSASRPQDRQFILSSKKLLLSDSGFYLCAWSVGFGGAYEQYFGPGTRLTVT.

This clone was recorded at least ten times. J is TRBJ2-7 and V is TRBV3-1, with TRBD1 matching 7 bases. V lost 4 bases, J lost 9 bases, and 12 bases stayed unmatched. The CDR3 consists of 14 residues. Germline loops: CDR1 LGHDT, CDR2 YNNKEL (reference sequence). The CDR3 sequence is CASSPGTASVLQYF. As DNA, the CDR3 is TGTGCCAGCAGCCCCGGGACAGCCTCCGTTTTGCAGTACTTC.

With respect to this clone: A much bigger clone sits one base away, suggesting this may be a read error. The chain links TRBV12-5 to TRBJ2-3, with 9 bases that match TRBD2. The germline CDR1 and CDR2 sequences are LGHNT and FRNRAP. This CDR3 spans 16 amino acids. Written as DNA, the CDR3 is TGTGCTAGTGGTTTGGCCGAAGCGGGAGGCACAGGTACGCAGTATTTT. Its translation: CASGLAEAGGTGTQYF.

This clone was picked up a small number of times. This clone may be a read error of a much larger clone one base away. Other DNA sequences of this sample code for an identical CDR3. In DNA form, the CDR3 reads TGTGCCAGCAGTCTACCGGGTACAGCCCCCTACAATGAGCAGTTCTTC. It codes for CASSLPGTAPYNEQFF. The chain uses TRBV28 and TRBJ2-1; unclear D gene. Germline-derived CDR1 and CDR2 are MDHEN and SYDVKM. The CDR3 has 16 amino acids. Trimming pared 5 bases from V and 2 bases from J, leaving 16 bases between.

J is TRBJ1-3 and V is TRBV28; TRBD1 might be the D (6 bases). CDR1 and CDR2 (germline): MDHEN, SYDVKM. This CDR3 spans 13 amino acids. V was pared by 4 bases and J by 7 bases, with 11 bases between. This CDR3 is CASSSQGWNTIYF. CDR3 sequence (DNA): TGTGCCAGCAGTTCACAGGGATGGAACACCATATATTTT.

Ten or more counts support this clone. This chain uses TRBV24-1 with TRBJ2-5, with TRBD1 identical over 10 bases. In germline, CDR1 is KGHDR, CDR2 SFDVKD. The CDR3 spans 16 residues. V was pared by 2 bases and J by 5 bases, with 7 bases of the junction left unmatched. The DNA for the CDR3 is TGTGCCACCAGTGATTCGGCGGGACAGGGGTGGGAGACCCAGTACTTC. It translates to CATSDSAGQGWETQYF.

This clone has at least ten counts. The chain uses TRBV5-1 and TRBJ1-2; possibly TRBD1 for D (5 bases). The length of the CDR3 is 14 residues. Germline-derived CDR1 and CDR2 are SGHRS and YFSETQ. With 1 base removed from V and 1 base from J, the gap between germline ends came to 8 bases. The CDR3: CASSLLQGNYGYTF. DNA of the CDR3: TGCGCCAGCAGCTTGTTGCAGGGTAACTATGGCTACACCTTC.

This clone was found many times. This chain joins TRBV7-3 and TRBJ2-5, with a weak D call TRBD1 (5 bases). CDR1 and CDR2 from the germline V gene are SGHTA and FQGTGA. V lost 0 bases and J lost 2, with 7 bases in between. CDR3 length: 14 amino acids. The CDR3 nucleotides are TGTGCCAGCAGCTTAACGGGGCGGCAAGAGACCCAGTACTTC. Protein sequence: CASSLTGRQETQYF.

This clone was found many times. The chain links TRBV6-1 to TRBJ1-1, with D hard to call. The V and J ends lost 10 bases and 7 bases respectively, with 16 bases between them. The CDR3 covers 12 residues. The germline V gene has CDR1 MNHNS and CDR2 SASEGT. The DNA of the CDR3 is TGTGCCACCCGGGCGCAATCCCGTGAAGCTTTCTTT. Encoded protein: CATRAQSREAFF.

This chain connects TRBV20-1 to TRBJ2-2; 8 positions match TRBD2. V trimming: 3 bases; J trimming: 5 bases; junction bases outside the gene matches: 5. The CDR3 covers 14 residues. Germline lookup yields CDR1 DFQATT and CDR2 SNEGSKA (reference sequence). This chain's CDR3 is CSASLSGGTGELFF. CDR3 nucleotide sequence: TGCAGTGCTAGCCTGTCGGGAGGGACCGGGGAGCTGTTTTTT.

The table lists this clone with many counts. V gene TRBV28 combines with J gene TRBJ2-3; 9 nucleotides align to TRBD2. The V gene's germline CDR1 is MDHEN and CDR2 SYDVKM. With 7 bases clipped from V and 4 bases from J, the junction kept 15 bases outside the gene matches. The CDR3 consists of 17 residues. DNA of the CDR3: TGTGCCAGCACCCTTCTCACCGGAGCGGGAGGCTCAGATACGCAGTATTTT. Translation: CASTLLTGAGGSDTQYF.

This chain connects TRBV6-2 or TRBV6-3 to TRBJ1-5; 9 bases agree with TRBD1. This CDR3 has 15 amino acids. Germline CDR1 is MNHEY and CDR2 is SVGEGT. The trim removed 3 bases at V and 5 bases at J, leaving 5 bases unmatched. The CDR3 coding sequence is TGTGCCAGCAGTTATATGGGACAGGGATATCAGCCCCAGCATTTT. It is translated as CASSYMGQGYQPQHF.

This clone was seen at least ten times. One end of the junction is discordant with germline, which a read error may explain. V usage is TRBV7-3 and J usage is TRBJ2-7; a possible D gene is TRBD2 (6 bases). The CDR3 is 14 residues long. Germline assignment: CDR1 SGHTA and CDR2 FQGTGA. CDR3 protein: CASSLTGSSYEQYF. CDR3 DNA sequence: TGTGCCAGCAGCCTAACCGGGAGCTCCTACGAGCAGTACTTC.

The CDR3 region has the DNA TGTGCCAGCAGCGCCCCGGGGGGGGTGGGGACAGATACGCAGTATTTT. This sequence encodes CASSAPGGVGTDTQYF. The chain uses TRBV11-2 and TRBJ2-3; 8 bases match TRBD2. CDR1 is SGHAT and CDR2 is FQNNGV in the germline V gene. J was trimmed by 3 bases and V by 5 bases; bases with no gene match: 10. The CDR3 has 16 amino acids.